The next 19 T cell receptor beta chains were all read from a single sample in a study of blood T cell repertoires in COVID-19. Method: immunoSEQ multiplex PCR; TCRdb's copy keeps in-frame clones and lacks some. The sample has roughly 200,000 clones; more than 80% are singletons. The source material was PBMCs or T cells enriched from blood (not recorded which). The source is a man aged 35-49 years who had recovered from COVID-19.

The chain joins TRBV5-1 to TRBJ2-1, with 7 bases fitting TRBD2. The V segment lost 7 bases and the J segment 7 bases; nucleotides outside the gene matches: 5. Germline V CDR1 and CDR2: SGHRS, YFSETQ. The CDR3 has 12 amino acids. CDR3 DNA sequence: TGCGCCAGCTGGGGAGGGAGGAATGAGCAGTTCTTC. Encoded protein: CASWGGRNEQFF.

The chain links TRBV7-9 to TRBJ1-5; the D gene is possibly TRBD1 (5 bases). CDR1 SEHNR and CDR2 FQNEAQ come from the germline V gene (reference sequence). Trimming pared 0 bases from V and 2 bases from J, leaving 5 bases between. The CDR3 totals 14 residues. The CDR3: CASSLATGNQPQHF. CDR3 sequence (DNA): TGTGCCAGCAGCTTAGCGACAGGCAATCAGCCCCAGCATTTT.

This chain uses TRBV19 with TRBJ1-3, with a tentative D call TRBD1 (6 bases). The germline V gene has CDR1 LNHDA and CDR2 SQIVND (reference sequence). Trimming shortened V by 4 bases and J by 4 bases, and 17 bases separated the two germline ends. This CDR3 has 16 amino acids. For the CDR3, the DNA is TGTGCCAGTAGTACCCCGGACAGATACCAAGGAAACACCATATATTTT. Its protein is CASSTPDRYQGNTIYF. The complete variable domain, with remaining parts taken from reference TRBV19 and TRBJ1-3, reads DGGITQSPKYLFRKEGQNVTLSCEQNLNHDAMYWYRQDPGQGLRLIYYSQIVNDFQKGDIAEGYSVSREKKESFPLTVTSAQKNPTAFYLCASSTPDRYQGNTIYFGEGSWLTVV.

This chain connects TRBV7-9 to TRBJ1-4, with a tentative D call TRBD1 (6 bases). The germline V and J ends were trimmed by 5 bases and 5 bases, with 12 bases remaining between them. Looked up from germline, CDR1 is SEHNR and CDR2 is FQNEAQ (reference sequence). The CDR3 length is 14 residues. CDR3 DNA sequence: TGTGCCAGCAGCGCTACAGGGCTGAATGAAAAACTGTTTTTT. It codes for CASSATGLNEKLFF.

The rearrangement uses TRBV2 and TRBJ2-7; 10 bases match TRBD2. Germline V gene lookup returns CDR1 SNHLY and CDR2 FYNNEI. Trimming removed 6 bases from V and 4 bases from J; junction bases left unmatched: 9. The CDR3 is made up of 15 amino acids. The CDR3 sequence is CASRSLSGGYYEQYF. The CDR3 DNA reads TGTGCCAGCAGATCCCTTAGCGGGGGGTATTACGAGCAGTACTTC.

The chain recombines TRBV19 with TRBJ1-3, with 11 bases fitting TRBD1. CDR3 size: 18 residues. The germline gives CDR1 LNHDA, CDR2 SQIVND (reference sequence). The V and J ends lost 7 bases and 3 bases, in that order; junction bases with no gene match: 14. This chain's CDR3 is CASTHLRGQGARGNTIYF. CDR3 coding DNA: TGTGCCAGTACCCACTTACGAGGACAGGGGGCGCGTGGAAACACCATATATTTT.

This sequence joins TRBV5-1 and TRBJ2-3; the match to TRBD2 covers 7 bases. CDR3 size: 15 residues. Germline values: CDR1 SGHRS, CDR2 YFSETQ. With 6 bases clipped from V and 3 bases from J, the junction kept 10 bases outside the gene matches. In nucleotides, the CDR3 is TGCGCCAGCACCTCTTGGAGGGGAGGGACAGATACGCAGTATTTT. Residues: CASTSWRGGTDTQYF. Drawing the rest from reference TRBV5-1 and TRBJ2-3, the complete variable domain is KAGVTQTPRYLIKTRGQQVTLSCSPISGHRSVSWYQQTPGQGLQFLFEYFSETQRNKGNFPGRFSGRQFSNSRSEMNVSTLELGDSALYLCASTSWRGGTDTQYFGPGTRLTVL.

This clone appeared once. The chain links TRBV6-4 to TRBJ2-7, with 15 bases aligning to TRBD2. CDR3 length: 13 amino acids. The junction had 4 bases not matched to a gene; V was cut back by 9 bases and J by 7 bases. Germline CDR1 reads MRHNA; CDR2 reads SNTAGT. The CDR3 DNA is TGTGCCAGGCCGGGACTAGCGGGGGGTGAGCAGTACTTC. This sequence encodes CARPGLAGGEQYF.

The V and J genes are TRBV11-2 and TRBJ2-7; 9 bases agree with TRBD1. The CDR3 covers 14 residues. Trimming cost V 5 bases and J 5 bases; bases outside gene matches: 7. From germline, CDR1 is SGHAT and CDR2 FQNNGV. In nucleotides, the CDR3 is TGTGCCAGCAGCGTAAACAGGGGGCTCGACGAGCAGTACTTC. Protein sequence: CASSVNRGLDEQYF.

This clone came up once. The CDR3 region has the DNA TGTGCCAGCAGCTTCCGACAGGCCCACACTGAAGCTTTCTTT. Residues: CASSFRQAHTEAFF. The chain combines TRBV13 with TRBJ1-1; a possible D gene is TRBD1 (6 bases). The CDR3 spans 14 residues. Germline lookup yields CDR1 PRHDT and CDR2 FYEKMQ (reference sequence). V was pared by 3 bases and J by 3 bases, with 11 bases between. Drawing the rest from reference TRBV13 and TRBJ1-1, the complete variable domain is AAGVIQSPRHLIKEKRETATLKCYPIPRHDTVYWYQQGPGQDPQFLISFYEKMQSDKGSIPDRFSAQQFSDYHSELNMSSLELGDSALYFCASSFRQAHTEAFFGQGTRLTVV.

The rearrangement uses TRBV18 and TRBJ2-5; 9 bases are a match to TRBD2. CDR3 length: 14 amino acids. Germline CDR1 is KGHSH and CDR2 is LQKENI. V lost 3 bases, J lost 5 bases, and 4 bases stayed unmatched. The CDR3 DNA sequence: TGTGCCAGCTCACCTAGCGGGGGTTACGAGACCCAGTACTTC. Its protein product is CASSPSGGYETQYF.

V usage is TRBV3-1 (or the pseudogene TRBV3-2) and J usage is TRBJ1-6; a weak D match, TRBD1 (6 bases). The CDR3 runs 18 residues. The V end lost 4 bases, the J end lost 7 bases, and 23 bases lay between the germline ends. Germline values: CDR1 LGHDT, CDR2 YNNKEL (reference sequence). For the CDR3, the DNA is TGTGCCAGCAGCCCGCACGGAGATCTGGGGGCAGGGAATTCACCCCTCCACTTT. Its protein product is CASSPHGDLGAGNSPLHF.

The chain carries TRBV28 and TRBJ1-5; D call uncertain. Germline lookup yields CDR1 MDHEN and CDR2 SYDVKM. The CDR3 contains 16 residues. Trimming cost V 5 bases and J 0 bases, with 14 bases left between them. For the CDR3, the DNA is TGTGCCAGCAGTAAAATAAGTGCTATTAGCAATCAGCCCCAGCATTTT. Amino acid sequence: CASSKISAISNQPQHF.

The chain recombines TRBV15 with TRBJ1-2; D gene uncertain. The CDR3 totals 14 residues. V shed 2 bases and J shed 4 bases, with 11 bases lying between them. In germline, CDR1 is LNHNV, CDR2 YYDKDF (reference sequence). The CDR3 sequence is CATSRLDKPYGYTF. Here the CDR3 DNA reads TGTGCCACCAGCAGACTCGACAAACCCTATGGCTACACCTTC.

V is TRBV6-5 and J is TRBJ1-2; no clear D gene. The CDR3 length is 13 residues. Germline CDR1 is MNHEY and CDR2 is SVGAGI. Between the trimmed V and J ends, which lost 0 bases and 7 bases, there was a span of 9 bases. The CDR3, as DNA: TGTGCCAGCAGTTACTCGAGGCGTGGTGGCTACACCTTC. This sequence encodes CASSYSRRGGYTF.

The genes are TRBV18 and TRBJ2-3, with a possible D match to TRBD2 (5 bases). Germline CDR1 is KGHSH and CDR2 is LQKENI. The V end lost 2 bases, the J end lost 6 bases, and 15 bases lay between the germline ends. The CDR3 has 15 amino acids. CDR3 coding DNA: TGTGCCAGCTCACCAGACGGAGGAAGCCGGGATACGCAGTATTTT. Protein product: CASSPDGGSRDTQYF.

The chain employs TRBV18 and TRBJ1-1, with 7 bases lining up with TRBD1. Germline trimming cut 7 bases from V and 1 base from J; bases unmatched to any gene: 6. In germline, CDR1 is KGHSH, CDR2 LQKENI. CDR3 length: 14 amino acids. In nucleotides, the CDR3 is TGTGCCAGCTTACCGGGACAGAAGAACACTGAAGCTTTCTTT. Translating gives CASLPGQKNTEAFF.

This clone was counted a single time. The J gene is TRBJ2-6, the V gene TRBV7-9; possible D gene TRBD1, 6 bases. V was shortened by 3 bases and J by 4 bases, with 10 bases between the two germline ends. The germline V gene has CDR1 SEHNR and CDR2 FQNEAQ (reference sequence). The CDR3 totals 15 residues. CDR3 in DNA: TGTGCCAGCAGCTTGTCAGGGGCCGGGGCCAACGTCCTGACTTTC. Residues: CASSLSGAGANVLTF.

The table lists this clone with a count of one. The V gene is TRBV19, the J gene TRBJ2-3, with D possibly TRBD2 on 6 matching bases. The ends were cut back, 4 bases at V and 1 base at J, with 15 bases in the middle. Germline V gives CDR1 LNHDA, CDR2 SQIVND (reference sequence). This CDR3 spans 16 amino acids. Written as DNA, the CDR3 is TGTGCCAGTAGTACGTATGAGACTAGGGGCACAGATACGCAGTATTTT. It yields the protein CASSTYETRGTDTQYF.